Each of the 28 T cell receptor beta chains below was sequenced from the same sample in a study of vaccination and CD4 T cells after COVID-19. The study sequenced cultured CD4+ T cell DNA using the Oncomine TCR Beta short-read assay. TCRdb reprocessed the PCR reads with MiXCR, giving one entry per CDR3 protein. The sample yields under 20,000 distinct CDR3 sequences, roughly 23% seen once. No antigen has been assigned to these receptors. The sample's treatment: approximately 9-day PBMC culture with coronavirus spike peptide pools or control peptides (ViraFEST assay). The source material was cultured CD4+ T cells from blood. These receptors originate from a human donor with COVID-19.

This chain links TRBV5-1 with TRBJ2-4; TRBD1 is a possible D gene (7 bases). The CDR3 is 14 amino acids. V was trimmed by 5 bases and J by 5 bases, leaving 14 bases between them. Germline values: CDR1 SGHRS, CDR2 YFSETQ. The CDR3 sequence: CASRRTTGENIQYF. CDR3 DNA: TGCGCCAGCAGGAGGACTACAGGGGAAAACATTCAGTACTTC.

CDR3 sequence (DNA): TGTGCCAGCAGTGGACTGGGCTCGTACTATGGCTACACCTTC. Protein product: CASSGLGSYYGYTF. The chain has TRBV7-2 and TRBJ1-2; D unresolved. Trimming shortened V by 6 bases and J by 3 bases, and 14 bases separated the two germline ends. This CDR3 spans 14 amino acids. Germline V gene data show CDR1 as SGHTA and CDR2 as FQGNSA.

V is TRBV18 and J is TRBJ1-6; no clear D gene. The V end was cut by 3 bases, the J end by 0 bases, with 9 bases between. The CDR3 spans 16 residues. Per the germline V gene, CDR1 is KGHSH and CDR2 is LQKENI. CDR3 residues: CASSPSSSSYNSPLHF. CDR3 nucleotides: TGTGCCAGCTCACCGAGCTCTAGCTCCTATAATTCACCCCTCCACTTT.

The chain uses TRBV24-1 and TRBJ1-5, with D possibly being TRBD1 (5 bases). V shed 3 bases and J shed 16 bases, with 15 bases lying between them. CDR1 KGHDR and CDR2 SFDVKD come from the germline V gene. The CDR3 spans 12 residues. In DNA form, the CDR3 reads TGTGCCACCAGTGATCGGGGGGGAGTTTATCATTTT. Its protein product is CATSDRGGVYHF.

CDR3 residues: CASRGRQTDNSPLHF. In DNA, the CDR3 is TGTGCCAGCCGAGGCCGACAGACAGATAATTCACCCCTCCACTTT. The rearrangement uses TRBV6-1 and TRBJ1-6, with D possibly being TRBD1 (5 bases). V dropped 8 bases and J dropped 5 bases, with 16 bases sitting between them. This CDR3 comprises 15 residues. Germline V gives CDR1 MNHNS, CDR2 SASEGT.

V is TRBV29-1 and J is TRBJ2-4; D remains unclear. Germline CDR1 is SQVTM and CDR2 is ANQGSEA. V was clipped by 0 bases and J by 0 bases, with 6 bases between them. CDR3 length equals 14 residues. The CDR3, as DNA: TGCAGCGTTGAAGAGAGTCTAGCCAAAAACATTCAGTACTTC. Translating gives CSVEESLAKNIQYF.

This clonotype counts as medium-sized. This sequence joins TRBV30 and TRBJ1-2; D is perhaps TRBD1 (5 bases). Trimming pared 8 bases from V and 12 bases from J, leaving 13 bases between. Germline CDR1 is GTSNPN and CDR2 is SVGIG (reference sequence). This CDR3 region has 9 residues. The CDR3 coding sequence is TGTGCCGGGCATCCGGGGCACACCTTC. This sequence encodes CAGHPGHTF. Looking up the rest from reference TRBV30 and TRBJ1-2 gives the full variable domain: SQTIHQWPATLVQPVGSPLSLECTVEGTSNPNLYWYRQAAGRGLQLLFYSVGIGQISSEVPQNLSASRPQDRQFILSSKKLLLSDSGFYLCAGHPGHTFGSGTRLTVV.

The chain has TRBV2 and TRBJ2-5; TRBD1 is a possible D gene (5 bases). The CDR3 spans 15 residues. V lost 0 bases to trimming and J lost 5 bases, with 13 bases between them. The germline gives CDR1 SNHLY, CDR2 FYNNEI. In nucleotides, the CDR3 is TGTGCCAGCAGTGAAGCTCGACAGTCGGTGGAGACCCAGTACTTC. It encodes CASSEARQSVETQYF. Looking up the rest from reference TRBV2 and TRBJ2-5 gives the full variable domain: EPEVTQTPSHQVTQMGQEVILRCVPISNHLYFYWYRQILGQKVEFLVSFYNNEISEKSEIFDDQFSVERPDGSNFTLKIRSTKLEDSAMYFCASSEARQSVETQYFGPGTRLLVL.

The rearrangement uses TRBV12-3 or TRBV12-4 and TRBJ2-1; 8 nucleotides align to TRBD1. Trimming took 5 bases from V and 6 from J; bases not matched to a gene: 9. The CDR3 has 15 residues. This chain's CDR3 is CASSIRTGLGNEQFF. The CDR3 region has the DNA TGTGCCAGCAGTATCCGGACAGGGTTAGGCAATGAGCAGTTCTTC.

Relative to its sample, this clonotype is medium-sized. Here the CDR3 DNA reads TGTGCCAGCAGCCCAGATTATTTCGGAGTCACTGAAGCTTTCTTT. Translating it yields CASSPDYFGVTEAFF. This chain links TRBV27 with TRBJ1-1; D is unresolved. The germline gives CDR1 MNHEY, CDR2 SMNVEV (reference sequence). This CDR3 spans 15 amino acids. V was pared by 6 bases and J by 4 bases, with 18 bases between.

The chain employs TRBV19 and TRBJ2-1; 8 nucleotides agree with TRBD2. Unmatched junction bases numbered 6, after V lost 8 bases and J lost 0 bases. CDR1 and CDR2 from the germline V gene are LNHDA and SQIVND (reference sequence). The CDR3 consists of 15 residues. This CDR3 is CASQERGSSYNEQFF. CDR3 DNA: TGTGCCAGTCAAGAGCGGGGGAGCTCCTACAATGAGCAGTTCTTC.

This clonotype has a handful of counts. V is TRBV6-2 or TRBV6-3 and J is TRBJ2-2, with no clear D. The CDR3 is made up of 13 amino acids. From germline, CDR1 is MNHEY and CDR2 SVGEGT. V dropped 7 bases and J dropped 9 bases, with 15 bases sitting between them. The CDR3 is CASTPTQRRELFF. The DNA of the CDR3 is TGTGCCAGCACCCCGACACAGCGCAGGGAGCTGTTTTTT.

The chain carries TRBV20-1 and TRBJ2-4, with 11 positions matching TRBD2. Trimming cost V 0 bases and J 7 bases; bases outside gene matches: 8. Germline V gene data show CDR1 as DFQATT and CDR2 as SNEGSKA (reference sequence). The CDR3 is 16 residues long. The CDR3 sequence: CSARDIPSGGKNIQYF. CDR3 in DNA: TGCAGTGCTAGAGATATCCCTAGCGGGGGGAAGAACATTCAGTACTTC.

The J gene is TRBJ1-4, the V gene TRBV4-1; D uncertain. Germline CDR1 reads MGHRA; CDR2 reads YSYEKL. V lost 0 bases to trimming and J lost 12 bases, with 14 bases between them. The length of the CDR3 is 14 residues. CDR3 in amino acids: CASSQDRRTGELFF. The CDR3 nucleotides are TGCGCCAGCAGCCAAGACCGAAGGACGGGTGAACTGTTTTTT.

This chain links TRBV14 with TRBJ2-1; D is unclear. V lost 6 bases to trimming and J lost 5 bases, with 14 bases between them. The CDR3 is 14 residues long. CDR1 is SGHDN, CDR2 FVKESK, per germline. This CDR3 is CASRPDWIHNEQFF. In DNA, the CDR3 is TGTGCCAGCAGACCCGACTGGATTCACAATGAGCAGTTCTTC.

This clonotype was seen a few times. The J gene is TRBJ2-7, the V gene TRBV6-5; D gene uncertain. The ends were cut back, 6 bases at V and 3 bases at J, with 6 bases in the middle. Germline V CDR1 and CDR2: MNHEY, SVGAGI. This CDR3 region has 11 residues. CDR3 nucleotide sequence: TGTGCCAGCAGGTACAACTACGAGCAGTACTTC. Translated: CASRYNYEQYF.

On this clonotype: Relative to the germline gene, one junction end is altered; a read error may explain this. J is TRBJ2-7 and V is TRBV11-2, with unresolved D. The CDR3 length is 12 residues. Germline CDR1 is SGHAT and CDR2 is FQNNGV. The CDR3 DNA reads TGTGCCAGCAGCTTAGATCTGTGGAACCGGGTATTC. It yields the protein CASSLDLWNRVF.

This clonotype was detected only a few times. The chain recombines TRBV28 with TRBJ1-1; D not resolved. CDR3 length: 12 amino acids. Trimming removed 7 bases from V and 5 bases from J, with 11 bases in between. CDR1 MDHEN and CDR2 SYDVKM come from the germline V gene. DNA of the CDR3: TGTGCCAGCACAATCATTGGGACTGAAGCTTTCTTT. Its protein is CASTIIGTEAFF.

This clonotype was counted a few times. The chain combines TRBV20-1 with TRBJ2-7; D gene uncertain. The CDR3 runs to 13 residues. With 6 bases removed from V and 0 bases from J, the gap between germline ends came to 12 bases. Germline V gives CDR1 DFQATT, CDR2 SNEGSKA (reference sequence). CDR3 in DNA: TGCAGTGCCCCTTCCCGGAGCTCCTACGAGCAGTACTTC. Encoded protein: CSAPSRSSYEQYF.

This rearrangement joins TRBV6-2 or TRBV6-3 to TRBJ2-6; TRBD2 matches at 8 bases. The CDR3 is 15 amino acids. Germline V lookup: CDR1 MNHEY, CDR2 SVGEGT. V was pared by 4 bases and J by 11 bases, with 10 bases of the junction left unmatched. CDR3 in DNA: TGTGCCAGCAGTTCCCGCGGGGGGCCGCCTGACGTCCTGACTTTC. This gives the protein CASSSRGGPPDVLTF.

V usage is TRBV11-2 and J usage is TRBJ2-5, with TRBD2 identical over 12 bases. Trimming removed 0 bases from V and 5 bases from J; junction bases left unmatched: 7. Germline V CDR1 and CDR2: SGHAT, FQNNGV. The CDR3 length is 17 residues. This chain's CDR3 is CASSLDRELAGGETQYF. Here the CDR3 DNA reads TGTGCCAGCAGCTTAGATCGGGAACTAGCGGGGGGTGAGACCCAGTACTTC.

This clonotype was observed a few times. The chain carries TRBV6-1 and TRBJ2-1; possibly TRBD2 for D (5 bases). The CDR3 contains 14 residues. V dropped 8 bases and J dropped 5 bases, with 16 bases sitting between them. The germline CDR1 and CDR2 sequences are MNHNS and SASEGT. CDR3 nucleotides: TGTGCCAGCTATAGGTTAGGAGGCAACAATGAGCAGTTCTTC. This encodes CASYRLGGNNEQFF.

This chain links TRBV4-3 with TRBJ1-4; D perhaps matches TRBD1 (5 bases). The CDR3 is made up of 15 amino acids. Germline V lookup: CDR1 LGHNA, CDR2 YSLEER. Trimming removed 1 base from V and 4 bases from J, with 10 bases in between. The CDR3 protein is CASSQGTPNNEKLFF. The CDR3 nucleotides read TGCGCCAGCAGCCAAGGGACACCTAATAATGAAAAACTGTTTTTT.

Only a few counts were recorded for this clonotype. The chain recombines TRBV20-1 with TRBJ1-2, with D perhaps matching TRBD1 (6 bases). CDR3 length: 13 residues. Trimming cost V 3 bases and J 8 bases, with 16 bases left between them. Germline values: CDR1 DFQATT, CDR2 SNEGSKA (reference sequence). CDR3 sequence (DNA): TGCAGTGCTAGCGAAACAGGGAGATTAGGCTACACCTTC. Its protein product is CSASETGRLGYTF.

The CDR3 DNA is TGTGCCAGCAGTGAAAGGTACGGGCAGCCCCAGCATTTT. Its protein is CASSERYGQPQHF. This chain joins TRBV6-1 and TRBJ1-5; no definite D call. Trimming took off 2 bases at V and 7 bases at J, with 9 bases between the two ends. Germline V gene data show CDR1 as MNHNS and CDR2 as SASEGT. CDR3 length equals 13 residues.

In its sample, this clonotype ranks as medium-sized. This chain uses TRBV5-4 with TRBJ1-2, with D maybe TRBD1 (5 bases). Germline V lookup: CDR1 SGHNT, CDR2 YYREEE (reference sequence). V dropped 4 bases and J dropped 7 bases, with 20 bases sitting between them. This CDR3 contains 15 residues. In nucleotides, the CDR3 is TGTGCCAGCAGCAAGGGGAGGGGCGGGTTGGTTGGCTACACCTTC. Encoded protein: CASSKGRGGLVGYTF.

This sequence joins TRBV7-2 and TRBJ1-2, with 7 bases lining up with TRBD1. Germline CDR1 reads SGHTA; CDR2 reads FQGNSA. Germline trimming cut 1 base from V and 5 bases from J; bases unmatched to any gene: 7. CDR3 size: 15 residues. CDR3 DNA sequence: TGTGCCAGCAGCTTAGTTGGGACAGACGTATATGGCTACACCTTC. Translation: CASSLVGTDVYGYTF.

The V call is TRBV11-2, the J call TRBJ2-7, with TRBD1 matching over 7 bases. From germline, CDR1 is SGHAT and CDR2 FQNNGV. Trimming took 4 bases from V and 0 from J; bases not matched to a gene: 9. The CDR3 extends over 16 amino acids. CDR3 nucleotide sequence: TGTGCCAGCAGCTACTGGCCGGGACAGAACTCCTACGAGCAGTACTTC. It codes for CASSYWPGQNSYEQYF.